Sequencing of this T cell receptor beta chain was carried out in a study of T cells in localized non-small cell lung cancer. The study, taken as a whole, reports: Uninvolved adjacent lung showed the highest T cell clonality, exceeding tumor. Sequencing was limited to one tumor region, leaving the possibility of heterogeneity open.

TCRdb's copy holds only in-frame clones and misses some; the assay was immunoSEQ multiplex PCR. The data contain fewer than 1,900 clones, about a fifth of them singletons. This clone has just a few counts. Its specificity is not known. The TCR originated in a man aged 40 to 70 with stage III squamous cell lung carcinoma. The sample here was lung tumor tissue, taken before any cancer treatment.

The CDR3 protein is CASGGQWGPHTF. In nucleotides, the CDR3 is TGTGCCAGCGGAGGCCAGTGGGGGCCTCACACCTTC. This chain connects TRBV28 to TRBJ1-2, with D tentatively TRBD1 (6 bases). With 8 bases removed from V and 12 bases from J, the gap between germline ends came to 19 bases. The germline gives CDR1 MDHEN, CDR2 SYDVKM. The CDR3 has 12 residues.